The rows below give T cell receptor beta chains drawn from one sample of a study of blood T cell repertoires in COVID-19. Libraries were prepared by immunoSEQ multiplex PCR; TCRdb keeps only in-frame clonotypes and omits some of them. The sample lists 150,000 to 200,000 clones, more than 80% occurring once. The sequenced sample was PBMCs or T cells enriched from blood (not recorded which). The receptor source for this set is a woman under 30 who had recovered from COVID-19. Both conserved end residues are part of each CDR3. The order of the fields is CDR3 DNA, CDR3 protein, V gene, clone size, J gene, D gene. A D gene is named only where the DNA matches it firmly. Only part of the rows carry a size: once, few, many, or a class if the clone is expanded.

DNA: TGTGCCAGCAGTCGACAGGGAGCGAACACTGAAGCTTTCTTT
CDR3: CASSRQGANTEAFF
V: TRBV2
size: -
J: TRBJ1-1
D: TRBD1

DNA: TGCGCCAGCAGCTTTCAAACACAAAGCTCCTACGAGCAGTACTTC
CDR3: CASSFQTQSSYEQYF
V: TRBV5-1
size: -
J: TRBJ2-7
D: -

DNA: TGTGCCAGCAGCCAAGCGGGGAACTATGGCTACACCTTC
CDR3: CASSQAGNYGYTF
V: TRBV3-1/TRBV3-2
size: -
J: TRBJ1-2
D: -

DNA: TGTGCCAGCAGCTCGTCCTACGCTAAACAGGTTTCGAGTGAAAAACTGTTTTTT
CDR3: CASSSSYAKQVSSEKLFF
V: TRBV7-9
size: -
J: TRBJ1-4
D: -

DNA: TGTGCCAGCAGCTTAGCGGGGGGATTTGAAAAACTGTTTTTT
CDR3: CASSLAGGFEKLFF
V: TRBV11-2
size: -
J: TRBJ1-4
D: -

DNA: TGTGCCAGCAGCTTAGCTAGTTTGACCCTCCACTTT
CDR3: CASSLASLTLHF
V: TRBV11-2
size: -
J: TRBJ1-6
D: -

DNA: TGTGCCAGCAGCCAAGATAGCGGACAGGCTAACTATGGCTACACCTTC
CDR3: CASSQDSGQANYGYTF
V: TRBV3-1/TRBV3-2
size: -
J: TRBJ1-2
D: TRBD1

DNA: TGTGCCTGTCCGGGACAGGGATTTGGCTACACCTTC
CDR3: CACPGQGFGYTF
V: TRBV30
size: -
J: TRBJ1-2
D: TRBD1

DNA: TGTGCCAGCAGCCAAAGGACAGGACGGGAAAAACTGTTTTTT
CDR3: CASSQRTGREKLFF
V: TRBV14
size: -
J: TRBJ1-4
D: TRBD1

DNA: TGCGCCAGCAGCTTGGGTACAGTACCTAACAATGAGCAGTTCTTC
CDR3: CASSLGTVPNNEQFF
V: TRBV5-1
size: -
J: TRBJ2-1
D: -

DNA: TGTGCCAGCAGCCTCACCGGCCTAGCCGGGTACGAGCAGTACTTC
CDR3: CASSLTGLAGYEQYF
V: TRBV3-1/TRBV3-2
size: -
J: TRBJ2-7
D: -

DNA: TGTGCCATCAGTAGGGGCATGGTGGATGAGCAGTTCTTC
CDR3: CAISRGMVDEQFF
V: TRBV10-3
size: once
J: TRBJ2-1
D: -

DNA: TGTGCCAGCAGCAATAAACCAGGGGGGCAGTTCTTC
CDR3: CASSNKPGGQFF
V: TRBV2
size: -
J: TRBJ2-1
D: TRBD1

DNA: TGTGCCAGCAGGCTACAGGGATTCTATGAGCAGTTCTTC
CDR3: CASRLQGFYEQFF
V: TRBV5-4
size: -
J: TRBJ2-1
D: -

DNA: TGCGCCAGCAGCTTTGGGCAGGGCACCAACGAGCAGTACTTC
CDR3: CASSFGQGTNEQYF
V: TRBV5-1
size: -
J: TRBJ2-7
D: -

DNA: TGCGCCAGCAGCCAAGGTCAACTCTTAGCTGGCGGGGAGCTGTTTTTT
CDR3: CASSQGQLLAGGELFF
V: TRBV4-1
size: -
J: TRBJ2-2
D: -

DNA: TGTGCCAGCAGCTTTAGACAGGGGGCTAACTATGGCTACACCTTC
CDR3: CASSFRQGANYGYTF
V: TRBV7-9
size: -
J: TRBJ1-2
D: TRBD1

DNA: TGTGCCAGCAGCTCGGCGGGACCCGAGCAGTACTTC
CDR3: CASSSAGPEQYF
V: TRBV5-6
size: -
J: TRBJ2-7
D: -